This passage covers 22 T cell receptor beta chains from one sample sequenced in a study of Graves' ophthalmopathy and Graves' hyperthyroidism. TCR beta CDR3 regions were amplified from RNA transcripts. The first-round RT-PCR employed HTBI primers together with the Qiagen OneStep RT-PCR kit. A multiplex PCR was then performed as the second round. TCRdb re-derived calls from the multiplex PCR reads in MiXCR, one entry per CDR3 protein. The top ten hold roughly 10% of the sample, which has around 1,000,000 distinct CDR3 sequences, roughly two fifths seen once. The sequenced sample was peripheral blood or thyroid tissue (not recorded which). Receptor source: an adult man with Graves' hyperthyroidism.

The chain employs TRBV7-9 and TRBJ2-5, with D perhaps matching TRBD2 (6 bases). V shed 4 bases and J shed 5 bases, with 20 bases lying between them. Germline V gene data show CDR1 as SEHNR and CDR2 as FQNEAQ (reference sequence). This CDR3 is 16 amino acids long. The CDR3 bases are TGTGCCAGCAGCTCGGGACCGGGTAGCGGAGGGGAGACCCAGTACTTC. Its protein is CASSSGPGSGGETQYF.

This clonotype was seen repeatedly, ten times or more. The gene calls are TRBV2 and TRBJ1-5; D might be TRBD1 (5 bases). The CDR3 is made up of 15 amino acids. Germline values: CDR1 SNHLY, CDR2 FYNNEI. As DNA, the CDR3 is TGTGGATCAGGGAGGATTGCGTATAGCAATCAGCCCCAGCATTTT. Encoded protein: CGSGRIAYSNQPQHF.

This clonotype was detected many times. The chain carries TRBV7-2 and TRBJ2-5; D is possibly TRBD1 (5 bases). The CDR3 totals 14 residues. CDR1 is SGHTA and CDR2 is FQGNSA in the germline V gene. V was trimmed by 2 bases and J by 0 bases, leaving 7 bases between them. The CDR3 reads CASSLNRNQETQYF. The CDR3 nucleotides read TGTGCCAGCAGCTTAAACAGGAACCAAGAGACCCAGTACTTC.

This clonotype was seen at least ten times. The CDR3 coding sequence is TGTGCCAGCAGTGAAGTAGGGGTAGGGGCAGAGACCCAGTACTTC. Translating it yields CASSEVGVGAETQYF. The rearrangement joins TRBV6-1 to TRBJ2-5; tentative D call: TRBD1 (5 bases). Trimming removed 1 base from V and 4 bases from J, with 13 bases in between. CDR1 is MNHNS, CDR2 SASEGT, per germline. This CDR3 spans 15 amino acids.

The chain is built from TRBV29-1 and TRBJ1-1; D perhaps matches TRBD1 (6 bases). The CDR3 length is 9 residues. Trimming took 7 bases from V and 11 from J, leaving 11 bases between them. Germline values: CDR1 SQVTM, CDR2 ANQGSEA. The CDR3 nucleotides read TGCAGCGCCACAGGGTCGGCTTTCTTT. This codes for CSATGSAFF.

This clonotype came up many times. The chain joins TRBV29-1 to TRBJ2-7; 7 bases match TRBD1. The length of the CDR3 is 13 residues. Losses at the gene ends were 6 bases for V and 3 bases for J; bases not matched to a gene: 8. Looked up from germline, CDR1 is SQVTM and CDR2 is ANQGSEA. The CDR3 nucleotides read TGCAGCGTCGGCCACAGGGGCAACTACGAGCAGTACTTC. It is translated as CSVGHRGNYEQYF.

The chain uses TRBV6-6 and TRBJ2-7, with TRBD1 identical over 9 bases. This CDR3 contains 15 residues. With 6 bases clipped from V and 0 bases from J, the junction kept 6 bases outside the gene matches. The germline V gene encodes CDR1 MNHNY and CDR2 SVGAGI (reference sequence). The CDR3 is CASRPRTGDSYEQYF. The CDR3 DNA reads as TGTGCCAGCAGGCCTCGGACAGGGGACTCCTACGAGCAGTACTTC.

J is TRBJ2-7 and V is TRBV12-3 or TRBV12-4; no clear D. Trimming left V 5 bases short and J 3 bases short, with 14 bases between. This CDR3 spans 14 amino acids. The CDR3 spells CASSPRTRIYEQYF. In nucleotides, the CDR3 is TGTGCCAGCAGTCCCAGGACGAGAATCTACGAGCAGTACTTC.

This chain connects TRBV6-1 to TRBJ1-4; D may be TRBD1 (6 bases). V was shortened by 5 bases and J by 0 bases, with 13 bases between the two germline ends. Germline lookup yields CDR1 MNHNS and CDR2 SASEGT. The CDR3 is 16 residues long. CDR3 residues: CASSTDPGATNEKLFF. The CDR3 region has the DNA TGTGCCAGCAGTACCGACCCAGGGGCAACTAATGAAAAACTGTTTTTT.

The chain carries TRBV10-3 and TRBJ2-7; 12 bases fit TRBD2. The CDR3 totals 16 residues. Germline V CDR1 and CDR2: ENHRY, SYGVKD. The ends lost 3 bases at V and 3 bases at J; junction bases unmatched: 6. The CDR3 nucleotides are TGTGCCATCAGTGAACGGACTAGCGGGAATAGCTACGAGCAGTACTTC. Its translation: CAISERTSGNSYEQYF.

This clonotype came up many times. This rearrangement joins TRBV15 to TRBJ2-7, with 9 bases aligning to TRBD1. The germline CDR1 and CDR2 sequences are LNHNV and YYDKDF (reference sequence). V shed 9 bases, J shed 3 bases, and the junction held 0 bases outside the gene matches. The CDR3 covers 11 residues. CDR3 amino acids: CATGQGYEQYF. The CDR3 DNA sequence: TGTGCCACGGGACAGGGCTACGAGCAGTACTTC.

The chain is built from TRBV14 and TRBJ2-7, with a weak D call TRBD2 (6 bases). Germline lookup yields CDR1 SGHDN and CDR2 FVKESK. The CDR3 runs 14 residues. V was pared by 0 bases and J by 7 bases, with 13 bases between. CDR3 protein: CASSQDGRAGEQYF. The CDR3, as DNA: TGTGCCAGCAGCCAAGATGGACGGGCGGGAGAGCAGTACTTC.

This clonotype was counted ten times or more. The chain joins TRBV20-1 to TRBJ1-6; tentatively, D is TRBD1 (5 bases). This CDR3 region has 15 residues. The V and J ends lost 0 bases and 7 bases respectively, with 13 bases between them. Germline V lookup: CDR1 DFQATT, CDR2 SNEGSKA (reference sequence). The DNA of the CDR3 is TGCAGTGCTAGAGATCGAGACAGTCCAAATTCACCCCTCCACTTT. Translated, it gives CSARDRDSPNSPLHF.

This clonotype was seen at least ten times. This rearrangement joins TRBV14 to TRBJ2-7; 8 positions match TRBD2. Germline CDR1 is SGHDN and CDR2 is FVKESK. With V trimmed by 3 bases and J by 6 bases, 10 bases remained unmatched. This CDR3 has 15 amino acids. CDR3 sequence reads: CASSHLPGGTREQYF. The CDR3 DNA sequence: TGTGCCAGCAGCCATTTACCGGGAGGGACTCGCGAGCAGTACTTC.

The rearrangement links TRBV7-9 to TRBJ2-4; D gene uncertain. The CDR3 covers 14 residues. Germline V gene data show CDR1 as SEHNR and CDR2 as FQNEAQ (reference sequence). The V and J ends lost 5 bases and 8 bases respectively, with 16 bases between them. Here the CDR3 reads CASSPPTGGDIQYF. CDR3 DNA: TGTGCCAGCAGCCCGCCGACCGGTGGGGACATTCAGTACTTC. Full variable domain (outside the CDR3, taken from reference TRBV7-9 and TRBJ2-4): DTGVSQNPRHKITKRGQNVTFRCDPISEHNRLYWYRQTLGQGPEFLTYFQNEAQLEKSRLLSDRFSAERPKGSFSTLEIQRTEQGDSAMYLCASSPPTGGDIQYFGAGTRLSVL.

This clonotype has a count of ten or more. The V and J genes are TRBV2 and TRBJ1-4; 9 bases are a match to TRBD1. The V gene end was trimmed by 2 bases and the J gene end by 5 bases; junction bases not matched to a gene: 3. In germline, CDR1 is SNHLY, CDR2 FYNNEI. This CDR3 spans 15 amino acids. The DNA of the CDR3 is TGTGCCAGCAGTGAACCGGGACAGGGAAATGAAAAACTGTTTTTT. This translates into CASSEPGQGNEKLFF.

V and J are TRBV29-1 and TRBJ1-1; D unresolved. Germline CDR1 SQVTM, CDR2 ANQGSEA. The length of the CDR3 is 13 residues. CDR3 bases: TGCAGTGCCTGGTCGACTCAGGACACTGAAGCTTTCTTT. Protein sequence: CSAWSTQDTEAFF.

This clonotype was detected many times. The chain recombines TRBV25-1 with TRBJ1-4, with D unresolved. The CDR3 spans 13 residues. The germline V gene has CDR1 MGHDK and CDR2 SYGVNS. V dropped 2 bases and J dropped 7 bases, with 8 bases sitting between them. As DNA, the CDR3 is TGTGCCAGCAGTGAAGAATTGGTTGAAAAACTGTTTTTT. It encodes CASSEELVEKLFF. Complete variable domain (other parts from reference TRBV25-1 and TRBJ1-4): EADIYQTPRYLVIGTGKKITLECSQTMGHDKMYWYQQDPGMELHLIHYSYGVNSTEKGDLSSESTVSRIRTEHFPLTLESARPSHTSQYLCASSEELVEKLFFGSGTQLSVL.

A word on this clonotype: Germline and junction disagree at one end, which may indicate a read error. The chain couples TRBV10-2 to TRBJ1-2, with a weak D call TRBD1 (6 bases). The CDR3 sequence is 14 residues long. CDR1 is WSHSY, CDR2 SAAADI, per germline. CDR3 bases: TGTGCCAGCAGTTTTATCCAAGGACAGAATGGCTACACCTTC. Amino acid sequence: CASSFIQGQNGYTF.

V and J are TRBV12-3 or TRBV12-4 and TRBJ1-2; 8 bases align to TRBD1. Trimming took 4 bases from V and 3 from J; bases not matched to a gene: 4. This CDR3 region has 14 residues. CDR3 DNA sequence: TGTGCCAGCAGTTACCAGGGGGCTTACTATGGCTACACCTTC. Its translation: CASSYQGAYYGYTF.

This clonotype has at least ten counts. This chain joins TRBV7-9 and TRBJ2-5; the match to TRBD1 covers 7 bases. The CDR3 spans 15 residues. Germline lookup yields CDR1 SEHNR and CDR2 FQNEAQ (reference sequence). V gave up 4 bases and J gave up 5 bases; unmatched junction bases: 10. The DNA for the CDR3 is TGTGCCAGCAGCTCACCCAGGGGGAGTCAGGAGACCCAGTACTTC. This gives the protein CASSSPRGSQETQYF.

On this clonotype itself: Because the CDR3 is missing its conserved closing phenylalanine or tryptophan, this is likely a read error. No DNA is shown, since the ends of the CDR3 on it are uncertain; the CDR3 is the one TCRdb lists. The rearrangement links TRBV7-2 to TRBJ2-7; the table calls TRBD1, which could not be checked here. Germline V gene lookup returns CDR1 SGHTA and CDR2 FQGNSA. The CDR3 is made up of 10 amino acids, end residues included. The CDR3 region is CASRRAPLNT.